This T cell receptor beta chain originates from a study of radiation and T cells in renal cell carcinoma. Indicated treatment: treatment-naive control, cytoreductive nephrectomy. This clone came up a few times. Trimming cost V 2 bases and J 6 bases, with 13 bases left between them. Germline lookup yields CDR1 MNHEY and CDR2 SMNVEV (reference sequence). This CDR3 contains 14 residues. Some clones are missing from TCRdb's copy, which holds only in-frame ones; the method was immunoSEQ multiplex PCR. The sample has approximately 16,000 clones, about 53% seen once; the top ten hold more than 9%. The specimen was tumor tissue, collected from a patient whose treatment was nephrectomy without radiotherapy. This clonotype was obtained from a man aged 40-49 years with renal cell carcinoma. V usage is TRBV27 and J usage is TRBJ2-5; the D gene is possibly TRBD1 (7 bases). Written as DNA, the CDR3 is TGTGCCAGCAGTTTAGGAGGGGGCGTTAAGACCCAGTACTTC. Translation: CASSLGGGVKTQYF.